The sample holds one count of the clone carrying this T cell receptor beta chain. This CDR3 spans 13 amino acids. Per germline, CDR1 MDHEN and CDR2 SYDVKM. V dropped 10 bases and J dropped 2; count of bases not matched to a gene: 5. This entry belongs to a study of blood T cell repertoires in COVID-19. The wider study: Samples of COVID-19 (acute and convalescent) were obtained from the United States, Italy and Spain. PBMCs, B-cell-depleted T cells, or T cells provided the cDNA or gDNA that made up the material.

In the original workflow: Amplification with reference gene primers provided the estimates of nucleated cell counts. Produced via immunoSEQ multiplex PCR; TCRdb's table is partial and in-frame only. V and J calls and clone size come straight from that table; D and trimming were deduced from the DNA. The sample contains 150,000 to 200,000 clones, more than 80% of which appear only once. The receptor's source is a man aged 45-60 years with acute or convalescent COVID-19. Specimen: peripheral blood. This sequence joins TRBV28 and TRBJ1-3; 7 bases are shared with TRBD1. This CDR3 is CAIDRVPGNTIYF. DNA for the CDR3: TGTGCCATCGACAGGGTACCTGGAAACACCATATATTTT.